The 5 T cell receptor beta chains given below trace back to one sample, sequenced in a study of vaccination and CD4 T cells after COVID-19 (dated by TCRdb to between 2022 and 2023). The library was generated by PCR. For sequencing, an Illumina iSeq 100 was employed. TCR sequencing of DNA from cultured CD4+ T cells used the Oncomine TCR Beta short-read assay at the Johns Hopkins FTIC core. Through fastp at Q25 and MiXCR, TCRdb rebuilt clones from the public reads, retaining in-frame beta chains. Each entry merges the rows of one CDR3 protein and shows their most common DNA and genes. Counted in this sample were around 19,000 distinct CDR3 sequences; about three fifths of them appeared once. The ten largest clones take up around 10% of the sample. Antigens of these TCRs are unknown. The treatment or condition label, as the study defines it: approximately 10-day PBMC culture with coronavirus spike peptide pools or control peptides (ViraFEST assay).

What was sequenced was CD4+ T cells from blood, cultured in vitro. These receptors came from a human donor who had recovered from COVID-19.

The CDR3 region has the DNA TGCGCCAGCAGCTTGGGTTCAGGAATGAACACTGAAGCTTTCTTT. It specifies CASSLGSGMNTEAFF. This chain joins TRBV5-1 and TRBJ1-1, with D uncertain. Trimming left V 0 bases short and J 0 bases short, with 9 bases between. CDR3 length: 15 residues. The germline CDR1 and CDR2 sequences are SGHRS and YFSETQ.

This clonotype has more than one count but fewer than ten. The rearrangement joins TRBV19 to TRBJ1-2; no clear D gene. V was cut by 3 bases and J by 8 bases, with 19 bases left in between. CDR3 size: 15 residues. Per the germline V gene, CDR1 is LNHDA and CDR2 is SQIVND (reference sequence). In nucleotides, the CDR3 is TGTGCCAGTAGTATGGGAACAGCAGCCCTTATCGGCTACACCTTC. Translated, it gives CASSMGTAALIGYTF.

The chain uses TRBV27 and TRBJ1-1, with D possibly TRBD1 on 6 matching bases. V was trimmed by 2 bases and J by 5 bases, leaving 12 bases between them. CDR1 MNHEY and CDR2 SMNVEV come from the germline V gene (reference sequence). The CDR3 has 14 residues. Here the CDR3 reads CASSLRGGFTEAFF. The CDR3 DNA reads as TGTGCCAGCAGTTTAAGGGGGGGCTTTACTGAAGCTTTCTTT.

This chain links TRBV6-2 or TRBV6-3 with TRBJ2-5; 11 positions match TRBD2. Germline CDR1 is MNHEY and CDR2 is SVGEGT. The CDR3 length is 15 residues. Trimming at V came to 2 bases and at J to 1 base, leaving 0 bases not matched to a gene. CDR3 protein: CASSYTSGSQETQYF. In nucleotides, the CDR3 is TGTGCCAGCAGTTACACTAGCGGGAGCCAAGAGACCCAGTACTTC.

This sequence joins TRBV5-6 and TRBJ2-2, with D perhaps matching TRBD2 (5 bases). Germline assignment: CDR1 SGHDT and CDR2 YYEEEE. The CDR3 is 16 residues long. Trimming took off 4 bases at V and 0 bases at J, with 13 bases between the two ends. The CDR3 loop is CASSPLSGPNTGELFF. CDR3 sequence (DNA): TGTGCCAGCAGCCCGTTAAGCGGACCGAACACCGGGGAGCTGTTTTTT.